The 26 T cell receptor beta chains below were found in one sample sequenced in a study of pediatric ulcerative colitis (dated by TCRdb to between 2017 and 2020). Receptors were amplified or captured by the immunoSEQ multiplex PCR assay. The table was pulled from immuneACCESS by TCRdb, which kept in-frame rearrangements only. Such tables lose some clones; where checked, under half of the loss comes from unresolved V genes, and the rest has no known cause. The table for this sample lists about 40,000 clones; roughly 71% of them were counted only once. The ten largest clones capture around 9.1% of the sample. During colonoscopy, one to two pinch biopsies were obtained from the rectum for research. The sample was gut tissue. The receptors derive from a boy aged 5 to 17 with severe ulcerative colitis.

The rearrangement joins TRBV5-4 to TRBJ2-7; D might be TRBD2 (6 bases). CDR1 SGHNT and CDR2 YYREEE come from the germline V gene (reference sequence). The CDR3 consists of 14 residues. Trimming cost V 1 base and J 2 bases, with 10 bases left between them. For the CDR3, the DNA is TGTGCCAGCAGCTTGTGGGGGGTACCCTACGAGCAGTACTTC. Protein sequence: CASSLWGVPYEQYF. Variable domain in full (rest from reference TRBV5-4 and TRBJ2-7): ETGVTQSPTHLIKTRGQQVTLRCSSQSGHNTVSWYQQALGQGPQFIFQYYREEENGRGNFPPRFSGLQFPNYSSELNVNALELDDSALYLCASSLWGVPYEQYFGPGTRLTVT.

This clone was seen more than once but under ten times. V gene TRBV5-1 combines with J gene TRBJ2-5; D not certain. V was cut by 0 bases and J by 5 bases, with 23 bases left in between. This CDR3 contains 18 residues. The germline gives CDR1 SGHRS, CDR2 YFSETQ. The CDR3 protein is CASSLGESWTHLGETQYF. For the CDR3, the DNA is TGCGCCAGCAGCTTGGGAGAGAGCTGGACCCACCTCGGGGAGACCCAGTACTTC.

This chain connects TRBV15 to TRBJ2-1; D gene ambiguous. CDR3 length: 13 amino acids. Germline-derived CDR1 and CDR2 are LNHNV and YYDKDF (reference sequence). Trimming took off 5 bases at V and 6 bases at J, with 11 bases between the two ends. CDR3: CATSVGRINEQFF. As DNA, the CDR3 is TGTGCCACCAGCGTTGGACGGATCAATGAGCAGTTCTTC.

This clone appeared a single time. This rearrangement joins TRBV7-2 to TRBJ2-7; D gene uncertain. Germline lookup yields CDR1 SGHTA and CDR2 FQGNSA. The V and J ends lost 1 base and 0 bases respectively, with 4 bases between them. CDR3 length equals 13 residues. Here the CDR3 reads CASSLESSYEQYF. The CDR3 bases are TGTGCCAGCAGCTTAGAGAGCTCCTACGAGCAGTACTTC. Together with reference TRBV7-2 and TRBJ2-7, the CDR3 gives the full variable domain: GAGVSQSPSNKVTEKGKDVELRCDPISGHTALYWYRQSLGQGLEFLIYFQGNSAPDKSGLPSDRFSAERTGGSVSTLTIQRTQQEDSAVYLCASSLESSYEQYFGPGTRLTVT.

In nucleotides, the CDR3 is TGTGCCAGCAGCCGGGGGCCGGGGAATGAGCAGTTCTTC. Amino acids: CASSRGPGNEQFF. The chain combines TRBV6-1 with TRBJ2-1, with D possibly being TRBD1 or TRBD2 (6 bases each). Germline V lookup: CDR1 MNHNS, CDR2 SASEGT. V was trimmed by 6 bases and J by 7 bases, leaving 13 bases between them. The CDR3 is 13 amino acids.

This clone has only one observation. The rearrangement links TRBV5-1 to TRBJ1-4; D is unclear. The V gene lost 3 bases and the J gene lost 0 bases, with 9 bases spanning the gap. The CDR3 totals 15 residues. CDR1 SGHRS and CDR2 YFSETQ come from the germline V gene. CDR3 DNA: TGCGCCAGCAGCTCTGAACCTGCAACTAATGAAAAACTGTTTTTT. Encoded protein: CASSSEPATNEKLFF.

The chain carries TRBV11-2 and TRBJ1-1, with D possibly matching TRBD1 (5 bases). Per the germline V gene, CDR1 is SGHAT and CDR2 is FQNNGV. The V and J ends lost 3 bases and 1 base respectively, with 9 bases between them. The CDR3 runs to 14 residues. The CDR3 loop is CASSFNQGNTEAFF. The CDR3 coding sequence is TGTGCCAGCAGCTTTAACCAGGGGAACACTGAAGCTTTCTTT.

V is TRBV9 and J is TRBJ2-6; D gene ambiguous. The V gene's germline CDR1 is SGDLS and CDR2 YYNGEE. CDR3 length equals 15 residues. Trimming removed 0 bases from V and 0 bases from J, with 4 bases in between. The CDR3 is CASSVANSGANVLTF. In nucleotides, the CDR3 is TGTGCCAGCAGCGTAGCCAACTCTGGGGCCAACGTCCTGACTTTC.

This sequence joins TRBV5-1 and TRBJ2-3, with 9 bases identical to TRBD2. CDR1 and CDR2 from the germline V gene are SGHRS and YFSETQ. Trimming cost V 3 bases and J 5 bases; bases outside gene matches: 13. The CDR3 is 17 amino acids. CDR3 DNA: TGCGCCAGCAGCTCTGGACTAGCGTGGAGCGTTGAAGATACGCAGTATTTT. This gives the protein CASSSGLAWSVEDTQYF.

This chain joins TRBV5-1 and TRBJ2-7; weak D call: TRBD1 (6 bases). The length of the CDR3 is 14 residues. V was shortened by 0 bases and J by 0 bases, with 7 bases between the two germline ends. The germline V gene has CDR1 SGHRS and CDR2 YFSETQ. The CDR3 bases are TGCGCCAGCAGCTTGGGGACAGCCTCCTACGAGCAGTACTTC. This codes for CASSLGTASYEQYF. Based on the CDR3 plus reference TRBV5-1 and TRBJ2-7, the full variable domain is KAGVTQTPRYLIKTRGQQVTLSCSPISGHRSVSWYQQTPGQGLQFLFEYFSETQRNKGNFPGRFSGRQFSNSRSEMNVSTLELGDSALYLCASSLGTASYEQYFGPGTRLTVT.

This clone was recorded a few times. The V and J genes are TRBV7-9 and TRBJ1-4; 7 nucleotides agree with TRBD1. Unmatched junction bases numbered 6, after V lost 4 bases and J lost 7 bases. Germline assignment: CDR1 SEHNR and CDR2 FQNEAQ (reference sequence). CDR3 length: 14 residues. The CDR3 sequence: CASSSQGVGEKLFF. The CDR3 coding sequence is TGTGCCAGCAGCTCCCAGGGGGTGGGTGAAAAACTGTTTTTT.

This chain links TRBV5-5 with TRBJ2-7, with D possibly being TRBD1 or TRBD2 (5 bases each). Trimming removed 4 bases from V and 3 bases from J, with 17 bases in between. CDR1 is SGHKS and CDR2 is YYEKEE in the germline V gene (reference sequence). The CDR3 is 15 residues long. CDR3 coding DNA: TGTGCCAGCAGCCCATCTCTCCGGGACGACTACGAGCAGTACTTC. This translates into CASSPSLRDDYEQYF.

This chain uses TRBV28 with TRBJ2-3; 7 nucleotides align to TRBD2. V lost 4 bases, J lost 7 bases, and 8 bases stayed unmatched. Germline loops: CDR1 MDHEN, CDR2 SYDVKM. The CDR3 extends over 14 amino acids. DNA for the CDR3: TGTGCCAGCAGTTCCGGACTAGTTGCAAATACGCAGTATTTT. It codes for CASSSGLVANTQYF.

V is TRBV6-5 and J is TRBJ1-1; 8 bases are a match to TRBD1. This CDR3 contains 15 residues. The germline gives CDR1 MNHEY, CDR2 SVGAGI. J was trimmed by 4 bases and V by 2 bases; bases with no gene match: 6. CDR3 in DNA: TGTGCCAGCAGTTACCGAGGCAGGGGGCTCACTGAAGCTTTCTTT. As protein: CASSYRGRGLTEAFF.

This clone was observed a few times. The CDR3 spells CASSLWPQNTEAFF. The CDR3 bases are TGTGCCAGCAGCCTCTGGCCTCAGAACACTGAAGCTTTCTTT. The chain combines TRBV6-6 with TRBJ1-1; D gene ambiguous. V was trimmed by 6 bases and J by 1 base, leaving 12 bases between them. Germline V gene sequence: CDR1 MNHNY, CDR2 SVGAGI (reference sequence). The CDR3 sequence is 14 residues long.

This sequence joins TRBV28 and TRBJ1-5, with D unclear. This CDR3 is built from 14 residues. V lost 7 bases, J lost 1 base, and 11 bases lay in between. Germline V lookup: CDR1 MDHEN, CDR2 SYDVKM. CDR3: CASMRGLSNQPQHF. The CDR3 DNA is TGTGCCAGCATGCGGGGATTGAGCAATCAGCCCCAGCATTTT. Complete variable domain (other parts from reference TRBV28 and TRBJ1-5): DVKVTQSSRYLVKRTGEKVFLECVQDMDHENMFWYRQDPGLGLRLIYFSYDVKMKEKGDIPEGYSVSREKKERFSLILESASTNQTSMYLCASMRGLSNQPQHFGDGTRLSIL.

The genes are TRBV5-6 and TRBJ2-7; weak D call: TRBD1 (5 bases). The CDR3 length is 12 residues. CDR1 is SGHDT and CDR2 is YYEEEE in the germline V gene. V was trimmed by 4 bases and J by 6 bases, leaving 11 bases between them. The CDR3 DNA reads as TGTGCCAGCAGCCCTTACGACAGCGAGCAGTACTTC. It yields the protein CASSPYDSEQYF.

The chain uses TRBV10-3 and TRBJ2-7, with D tentatively TRBD2 (5 bases). Germline-derived CDR1 and CDR2 are ENHRY and SYGVKD. The length of the CDR3 is 12 residues. Trimming shortened V by 6 bases and J by 7 bases, and 13 bases separated the two germline ends. The CDR3 loop reads CAISSGTWEQYF. The CDR3 region has the DNA TGTGCCATCAGCTCGGGAACCTGGGAGCAGTACTTC.

V usage is TRBV5-1 and J usage is TRBJ2-5, with 10 bases that match TRBD1. With V trimmed by 3 bases and J by 3 bases, 5 bases remained unmatched. Germline lookup yields CDR1 SGHRS and CDR2 YFSETQ. The CDR3 consists of 15 residues. CDR3 sequence (DNA): TGCGCCAGCAGCTCAAGACAGGGGGCGGAAGAGACCCAGTACTTC. It translates to CASSSRQGAEETQYF.

This rearrangement joins TRBV6-5 to TRBJ1-1; no clear D. Per the germline V gene, CDR1 is MNHEY and CDR2 is SVGAGI. The CDR3 loop spans 13 amino acids. V was shortened by 2 bases and J by 0 bases, with 4 bases between the two germline ends. The CDR3 DNA is TGTGCCAGCAGTTACAATGTGAACACTGAAGCTTTCTTT. Its protein is CASSYNVNTEAFF.

The chain has TRBV7-9 and TRBJ1-6, with D possibly matching TRBD1 (6 bases). Per germline, CDR1 SEHNR and CDR2 FQNEAQ (reference sequence). CDR3 length: 15 residues. The V end lost 5 bases, the J end lost 9 bases, and 17 bases lay between the germline ends. CDR3 nucleotides: TGTGCCAGCAGCCAGGGGCTGAGTGGTAGTTCACCCCTCCACTTT. It encodes CASSQGLSGSSPLHF.

The J gene is TRBJ1-2, the V gene TRBV2; D unresolved. Per germline, CDR1 SNHLY and CDR2 FYNNEI. V was clipped by 3 bases and J by 7 bases, with 3 bases between them. The CDR3 sequence is 10 residues long. CDR3 nucleotides: TGTGCCAGCAGTGATGTTGGCTACACCTTC. Translation gives CASSDVGYTF.

This chain joins TRBV4-1 and TRBJ1-1; no reliable D call. There are 15 residues in the CDR3. Trimming left V 0 bases short and J 1 base short, with 9 bases between. CDR1 and CDR2 from the germline V gene are MGHRA and YSYEKL. Here the CDR3 reads CASSQELGKNTEAFF. CDR3 coding DNA: TGCGCCAGCAGCCAAGAACTGGGTAAGAACACTGAAGCTTTCTTT.

The rearrangement joins TRBV7-9 to TRBJ1-4, with TRBD1 as a possible D gene (5 bases). The CDR3 spans 16 residues. From germline, CDR1 is SEHNR and CDR2 FQNEAQ (reference sequence). Trimming removed 5 bases at V and 0 bases at J, with 13 bases between. The DNA of the CDR3 is TGTGCCAGCAGCATAAGACAGACCGCAACTAATGAAAAACTGTTTTTT. Translation gives CASSIRQTATNEKLFF.

This clone was detected a few times. V usage is TRBV29-1 and J usage is TRBJ1-1, with no clear D. Trimming removed 7 bases from V and 5 bases from J, with 14 bases in between. Per the germline V gene, CDR1 is SQVTM and CDR2 is ANQGSEA. This CDR3 is 12 amino acids long. CDR3 in DNA: TGCAGCGCCACGGCGGGAGGGACTGAAGCTTTCTTT. It yields the protein CSATAGGTEAFF.

The chain joins TRBV12-5 to TRBJ1-6, with 8 positions matching TRBD1. This CDR3 comprises 12 residues. Germline CDR1 reads LGHNT; CDR2 reads FRNRAP. With V trimmed by 9 bases and J by 15 bases, 10 bases remained unmatched. CDR3 sequence: CARECPDRDLHF. The CDR3 DNA reads as TGTGCTAGGGAGTGTCCGGACAGGGACCTCCACTTT.